This entry lists 8 T cell receptor beta chains sequenced from one sample in a study of human T cells and chemical hapten exposure (dated by TCRdb to the early 2020s). The time point tag for this specimen amounts to: patch test 2, 6 weeks after DPC sensitization. Interpreted using the paper, the treatment or condition label stands for: therapeutic diphenylcyclopropenone sensitization with weekly scalp DPC. Library preparation was by RACE. Sequencing was carried out with a NextSeq 500. TCRdb handled the public reads itself, with Q25 trimming in fastp and clone calling in MiXCR, and kept productive beta chains. All rows with the same CDR3 protein become a single entry with the most common DNA and genes. The sample contains 110,000 to 150,000 distinct CDR3 sequences, about 11% of them found a single time. The biggest ten clones account for 1.3% to 1.5% of the sample. The sample here was whole blood, taken in connection with sensitization to the hapten diphenylcyclopropenone (DPC). The receptors originated from a woman between 50 and 59 years old with alopecia areata. Some clones in this sample may be carry-over from other donors' samples.

This clonotype was seen a handful of times. This sequence joins TRBV4-3 and TRBJ2-2; TRBD1 or TRBD2 may be the D gene (5 bases each). The length of the CDR3 is 17 residues. Per germline, CDR1 LGHNA and CDR2 YSLEER. The V end lost 3 bases, the J end lost 3 bases, and 17 bases lay between the germline ends. CDR3 in DNA: TGCGCCAGCAGCCAGGTTTCGACTGGGGGATACACCGGGGAGCTGTTTTTT. Its protein is CASSQVSTGGYTGELFF.

V gene TRBV7-9 combines with J gene TRBJ1-1; no firm D call. CDR3 length: 13 residues. V was shortened by 5 bases and J by 1 base, with 8 bases between the two germline ends. Per germline, CDR1 SEHNR and CDR2 FQNEAQ (reference sequence). The CDR3 is CASSPQSNTEAFF. In nucleotides, the CDR3 is TGTGCCAGCAGCCCGCAATCGAACACTGAAGCTTTCTTT.

This clonotype was seen ten or more times. V is TRBV3-1 and J is TRBJ2-5; D is perhaps TRBD2 (7 bases). The V end lost 7 bases, the J end lost 5 bases, and 20 bases lay between the germline ends. The germline CDR1 and CDR2 sequences are LGHDT and YNNKEL (reference sequence). The CDR3 contains 15 residues. CDR3 sequence: CASTPTGGRRETQYF. The DNA for the CDR3 is TGTGCCAGCACGCCAACGGGGGGCAGACGGGAGACCCAGTACTTC.

This rearrangement joins TRBV18 to TRBJ1-1; weak D call: TRBD1 (6 bases). V was cut by 4 bases and J by 1 base, with 13 bases left in between. Per the germline V gene, CDR1 is KGHSH and CDR2 is LQKENI. This CDR3 spans 15 amino acids. The CDR3 nucleotides are TGTGCCAGCTCACGCGTCAAACAGGGGAACACTGAAGCTTTCTTT. Translating it yields CASSRVKQGNTEAFF. Looking up the rest from reference TRBV18 and TRBJ1-1 gives the full variable domain: NAGVMQNPRHLVRRRGQEARLRCSPMKGHSHVYWYRQLPEEGLKFMVYLQKENIIDESGMPKERFSAEFPKEGPSILRIQQVVRGDSAAYFCASSRVKQGNTEAFFGQGTRLTVV.

The chain has TRBV7-9 and TRBJ1-3; D uncertain. The CDR3 is made up of 15 amino acids. Germline assignment: CDR1 SEHNR and CDR2 FQNEAQ (reference sequence). The germline V and J ends were trimmed by 7 bases and 0 bases, with 13 bases remaining between them. CDR3 bases: TGTGCCAGCAACCCACGGCAGAGCTCTGGAAACACCATATATTTT. Residues: CASNPRQSSGNTIYF.

At least ten counts were recorded for this clonotype. This CDR3 is CSYRGPMNTEAFF. In DNA, the CDR3 is TGCAGTTACAGGGGTCCGATGAACACTGAAGCTTTCTTT. The chain has TRBV29-1 and TRBJ1-1; TRBD1 aligns across 7 bases. The CDR3 has 13 residues. Germline V gene sequence: CDR1 SQVTM, CDR2 ANQGSEA.

In its sample, this clonotype was seen many times. V is TRBV24-1 and J is TRBJ2-3; D remains ambiguous. Trimming shortened V by 3 bases and J by 4 bases, and 16 bases separated the two germline ends. This CDR3 region has 16 residues. Looked up from germline, CDR1 is KGHDR and CDR2 is SFDVKD. The CDR3 coding sequence is TGTGCCACCAGTGATAACACCCGAGCGAGGTCAGATACGCAGTATTTT. Amino acids: CATSDNTRARSDTQYF.

The chain uses TRBV19 and TRBJ2-7; no clear D. From germline, CDR1 is LNHDA and CDR2 SQIVND (reference sequence). The germline V and J ends were trimmed by 1 base and 6 bases, with 13 bases remaining between them. The CDR3 extends over 14 amino acids. The CDR3: CASSIGVKAAEQYF. The DNA for the CDR3 is TGTGCCAGTAGTATAGGGGTGAAGGCCGCCGAGCAGTACTTC. The whole variable domain, remainder taken from reference TRBV19 and TRBJ2-7, is DGGITQSPKYLFRKEGQNVTLSCEQNLNHDAMYWYRQDPGQGLRLIYYSQIVNDFQKGDIAEGYSVSREKKESFPLTVTSAQKNPTAFYLCASSIGVKAAEQYFGPGTRLTVT.